The text below deals with one TCR beta chain. Its antigen is still unknown. No base quality values were provided; no much bigger clone lies one nucleotide off. In total, approximately 690 healthy bone marrow donors made up the cohort. At the time of sampling, all cohort members were nominally healthy, though unrecorded immune exposures were likely present. The donor tested CMV seronegative, placing the donor among the 352 seronegative members of the cohort. Every donor gave a peripheral blood sample, and the peripheral blood mononuclear cells from that sample were used for TCR beta sequencing. Genomic DNA was extracted from the blood cell samples with the Qiagen DNeasy Blood Extraction Kit. These data originate in a study of cytomegalovirus exposure and HLA in healthy donors (dated by TCRdb to between 2016 and 2019). Concerning the study at large: In an earlier analysis of fewer than 750 of the donors, around 300 Gb of sequence data and approximately 100 million unique TCR beta sequences from roughly 190 million T cells were reported. About 280 gigabases of sequencing data and around 88 million unique TCR sequences made up an early release that covered approximately 700 HLA-typed donors. Of the roughly 400 genotyped donors, approximately 83% fell in the genetic ancestry cluster associated with self-reported Caucasian donors. The study aimed to test whether cataloging public T cell receptors could reveal signatures of past pathogen exposure. The T cell repertoires of roughly 660 subjects were profiled by immunosequencing and related to cytomegalovirus serostatus. A separate validation cohort of 100 to 150 different subjects was used in addition to the approximately 610-subject first cohort. High-throughput TCR immunosequencing, statistical association of individual TCRs with disease status, and machine learning were combined to predict cytomegalovirus infection status. A later analysis re-analyzed previously published TCR beta repertoires from 500 to 700 donors and added high-resolution HLA genotyping to study TCR occurrence patterns. The later analysis used no new phenotypic data to find candidate immune exposures, relying instead on TCR beta sequences and their occurrence across donors. In an earlier analysis of about 590 of the donors, high-throughput TCR beta sequencing was used to judge whether each TCR beta V gene segment behaved as functional or pseudogenic. Donor age, sex, ethnicity and CMV serostatus were compiled together with the repertoire data. In a later genetic analysis, genome-wide SNP genotypes for about 65% of the roughly 670 donors were used, and that subset was treated as a discovery cohort. All discovery cohort repertoires had been generated on a single sequencing platform. HLA typing covered class I and class II loci at four-digit resolution. Typing coverage differed by locus: A, B, C, DRB1 and DQB1 were typed in about 620-630 donors, DQA1 in 500 to 550, DPA1 in 600 to 610, and DPB1 in 450 to 490. Roughly five DR-DQ haplotypes were handled as single units for association and clustering because linkage in the cohort was strong. Among approximately 370 genotyped donors of the cohort, an average of about 220,000 unique TCR beta nucleotide sequences was sequenced per donor, of which 15% to 20% were non-productive.

Library method: the immunoSEQ multiplex PCR assay. For the multiplex PCR, a mixture combining 60 forward primers for TCR Vbeta segments and 13 reverse primers for TCR Jbeta segments was used. The CDR3 region of rearranged TCR beta genes was amplified from genomic DNA by a multiplex PCR assay. The amplified TCR beta libraries were sequenced on the Illumina HiSeq System as 87-base-pair reads. For the original study's pipeline: A later analysis tallied around 87 million unique TCR beta chains across the 666 repertoires, and about 12 million of those chains were shared by two or more donors. To remove PCR and sequencing errors, raw reads were error-corrected and collapsed into unique sequences using a nearest-neighbor algorithm that merged closely related sequences. CDR3 sequences were aligned to IMGT reference sequences to assign V, D and J gene segments. For a sequence to be retained, a match of at least six nucleotides was required to both a V gene segment and a J gene segment. Rearrangements were called productive when the CDR3 lacked stop codons and stayed in frame with V and J; all others were non-productive. Following IMGT convention, CDR3 was defined as the stretch from the second conserved V-encoded cysteine up to the conserved J-encoded phenylalanine. In an earlier analysis of more than 550 of the donors, sequences lacking an unambiguous match to a single V gene segment were excluded. An earlier analysis of some 500 of the donors classified V segments as functional when productive rearrangements were above 56.7% and as segregating when the standard deviation between donors was above 5%. A statistical classification framework was developed to diagnose cytomegalovirus status using the catalog of TCR beta chain sequences. In a later analysis, TCR nucleotide sequences were compared against IMGT/GENE-DB human TR gene sequences so that V and J genes could be assigned. In a later analysis, CDR3 sequences and most-parsimonious VDJ recombination scenarios were assigned using the TCRdist pipeline. In a later analysis, every TCR beta chain was defined by the combination of its CDR3 amino acid sequence and its V-gene family, and reads without a unique V-gene family were dropped. To address suspected cross-contamination and a sequencing artifact, a later analysis removed some 620 highly shared, low-generation-probability nucleotide sequences. In a later analysis, a clonal expansion index was calculated for each public chain from normalized within-repertoire ranks of inferred template counts. Generation probabilities in a later analysis came from a VDJ recombination model fitted to out-of-frame rearrangements, and those results were checked against IGoR. In a later analysis, TCR-TCR, TCR-HLA and TCR-CMV co-occurrence was scored with hypergeometric tests, and a repertoire-size bias correction was applied to TCR pairs. A later analysis estimated false discovery rates by permuting HLA or CMV assignments 20 times. A later analysis grouped co-occurring TCRs with DBSCAN, adding TCRdist sequence similarity when clustering within HLA-allele-positive subsets. For co-occurrence clustering, repertoires with fewer than 30,000 or more than 120,000 public chains were excluded, along with about five repertoires with anomalous nucleotide sharing. Not all clones reach the TCRdb copy of this immuneACCESS table, which keeps in-frame sequences only. Checked studies attribute under half of the gap to unresolved V genes and leave the rest unexplained. V and J calls plus clone size are reproduced from that table; the DNA served to infer D and trimming. For this sample the table gives approximately 100,000 clones, of which around three quarters were detected only once. About 4% of the sample is held by the ten biggest clonotypes.

From the cysteine through the phenylalanine, the CDR3 covers 13 amino acids. The retained sequence is limited to the CDR3, 39 bases, with the frame set at the first base. CDR1 and CDR2 are read off the germline V gene as SGHTA and FQGNSA. Clipping removes 5 bases from V and 6 bases from J, with 3 as the unmatched junction base count. Overall study results and their limits: Because HLA typing was unavailable for some donors at each locus, only the typed subset was used in association tests. When HLA alleles, especially DR and DQ, strongly co-occurred, TCR associations were difficult to assign to individual alleles. Some IMGT-functional V segments, including TRBV6-2 and TRBV6-3, could not be distinguished by the 87-base-pair reads and were therefore excluded. Linkage disequilibrium might explain the correlated functional status among segregating V segments, but an unknown experimental factor could not be ruled out. The only immune exposure information available for the cohort was CMV serostatus. The study listed 150 to 200 TCR beta chains as associated with cytomegalovirus. The authors suggested that the approach could potentially be extended to other disease states and immunological phenotypes. Cytomegalovirus status was reported to be diagnosed by the classifier with high specificity and sensitivity in both the original and validation cohorts. Across donors, most TCR sequences were observed very rarely, whereas some public TCRs were present in many individuals. In a later analysis, 15,000 to 20,000 TCR beta sequences were associated with specific HLA alleles at a false discovery rate of 0.05. A later analysis found that TCR association rates varied across HLA loci, with DRB1 alleles showing the most associated TCRs and HLA-C alleles the fewest. Several of the top co-occurrence clusters appeared to be linked to parvovirus B19, influenza, CMV and Epstein-Barr virus, according to a later analysis. In vitro tests confirmed that a few of the cytomegalovirus-associated TCR beta chains recognize cytomegalovirus antigens. In an earlier analysis of 587 of the donors, most TCR beta V segments were observed in productive rearrangements about 90% or about 30% of the time, broadly matching IMGT annotations. A group of highly shared sequence variants was considered likely to be a technical artifact of the sequencing pipeline. Because counts were too low, roughly 17 rarely observed V segments, including chromosome 9 orphons, were left out of the earlier analysis of some 640 of the donors. The cohort was sequenced for TCR beta chains only, and without alpha or paired-chain data the features that could be detected were limited. In a later analysis, HLA-associated TCR beta chains showed more clonal expansion and lower generation probabilities than non-associated chains that were equally common. In a later genetic analysis, fewer N-insertions in productive TCRs were reported among donors in an Asian-associated ancestry cluster than the approximately 710-donor mean. A further reported finding was that TCR beta sequences accurately predicted the HLA-A and HLA-B alleles for most subjects in the first cohort. The presence/absence analyses assumed that sequencing depth was roughly uniform across donors, and that assumption may not be true. An association between a missense DCLRE1C variant and V-gene and J-gene trimming of TCR beta chains was found in a later genetic analysis and replicated in an independent cohort. A later analysis found that most CMV-associated TCR beta chains appeared HLA-restricted, with HLA associations seemingly driven largely by CMV exposure.

This chain joins TRBV7-2 to TRBJ2-3; 9 bases in the junction line up with TRBD2. Sequencing was carried out using PBMCs. The sequence was collected from a man aged 35 to 55 in good health and CMV-seronegative. The DNA is as follows: TGTGCCAGCAGCACCCTAGCGGGGGATACGCAGTATTTT. Translated, it gives CASSTLAGDTQYF. Joined to the reference TRBV7-2 and TRBJ2-3 proteins, this CDR3 gives the full variable domain: GAGVSQSPSNKVTEKGKDVELRCDPISGHTALYWYRQSLGQGLEFLIYFQGNSAPDKSGLPSDRFSAERTGGSVSTLTIQRTQQEDSAVYLCASSTLAGDTQYFGPGTRLTVL.